This T cell receptor (beta chain) was found in a study of regulatory T cells in long-lasting Graves disease. To make TCR beta libraries, researchers used iRepertoire HTBI primers and Arm-PCR of CDR3 regions. TCRdb used MiXCR to reprocess the multiplex PCR reads, holding one entry per CDR3 protein. The table has under 400,000 distinct CDR3 sequences, approximately 16% seen once. A word on this clonotype: Its antigen is still unknown.

Study-wide findings and caveats: For persistent Graves' patients, TCR diversity was lower than for newly diagnosed ones.

The time point: newly diagnosed GD, antithyroid drugs for less than 3 months. PBMCs provided the RNA from which the TCR library was made. These data also featured in a second study, about T cells in Graves' hyperthyroidism and ophthalmopathy. That work contributes: Separation of ophthalmopathy from stable hyperthyroidism was achieved by a 13 V-J model.

The sequences come from peripheral blood mononuclear cells (PBMCs), collected at new diagnosis, from a patient treated with antithyroid drugs. The source is a middle-aged man with Graves disease.

CDR3 in amino acids: CASSRSNYAYEQYF. CDR3 sequence (DNA): TGTGCCAGCAGTCGCTCGAACTACGCCTACGAGCAGTACTTC. The rearrangement uses TRBV27 and TRBJ2-7; D is undetermined. V was clipped by 5 bases and J by 2 bases, with 13 bases between them. Looked up from germline, CDR1 is MNHEY and CDR2 is SMNVEV (reference sequence). The CDR3 is 14 amino acids.